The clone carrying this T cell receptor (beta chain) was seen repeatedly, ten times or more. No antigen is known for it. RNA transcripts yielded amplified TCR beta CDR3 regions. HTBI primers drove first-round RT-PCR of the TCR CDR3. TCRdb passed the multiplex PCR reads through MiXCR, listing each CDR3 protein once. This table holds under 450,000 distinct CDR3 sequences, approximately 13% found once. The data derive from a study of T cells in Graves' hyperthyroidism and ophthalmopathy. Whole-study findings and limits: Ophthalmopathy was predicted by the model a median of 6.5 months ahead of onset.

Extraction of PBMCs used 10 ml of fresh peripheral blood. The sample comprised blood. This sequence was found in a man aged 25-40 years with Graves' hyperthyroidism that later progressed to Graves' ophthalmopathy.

This chain's CDR3 is CASSLETPYEQYF. Here the CDR3 DNA reads TGCGCCAGCAGCTTGGAAACGCCATACGAGCAGTACTTC. The chain couples TRBV5-1 to TRBJ2-7; D not certain. CDR1 is SGHRS and CDR2 is YFSETQ in the germline V gene. The CDR3 runs 13 residues. V gave up 0 bases and J gave up 4 bases, with 8 bases separating them.